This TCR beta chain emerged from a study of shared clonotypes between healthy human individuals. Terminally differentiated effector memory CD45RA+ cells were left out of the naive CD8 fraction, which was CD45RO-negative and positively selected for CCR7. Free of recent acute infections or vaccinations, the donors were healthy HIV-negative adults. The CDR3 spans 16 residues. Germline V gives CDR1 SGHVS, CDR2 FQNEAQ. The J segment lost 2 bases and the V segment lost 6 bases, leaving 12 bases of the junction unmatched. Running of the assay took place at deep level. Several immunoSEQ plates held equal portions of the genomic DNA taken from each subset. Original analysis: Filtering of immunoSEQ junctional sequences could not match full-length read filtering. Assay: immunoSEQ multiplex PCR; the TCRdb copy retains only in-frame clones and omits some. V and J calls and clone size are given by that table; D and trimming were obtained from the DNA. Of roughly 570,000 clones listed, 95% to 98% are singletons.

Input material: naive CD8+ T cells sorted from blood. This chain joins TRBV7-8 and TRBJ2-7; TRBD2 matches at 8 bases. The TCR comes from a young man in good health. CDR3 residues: CASRPAVREAPYEQYF. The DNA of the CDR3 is TGTGCCAGCAGGCCTGCGGTGCGGGAGGCCCCCTACGAGCAGTACTTC.